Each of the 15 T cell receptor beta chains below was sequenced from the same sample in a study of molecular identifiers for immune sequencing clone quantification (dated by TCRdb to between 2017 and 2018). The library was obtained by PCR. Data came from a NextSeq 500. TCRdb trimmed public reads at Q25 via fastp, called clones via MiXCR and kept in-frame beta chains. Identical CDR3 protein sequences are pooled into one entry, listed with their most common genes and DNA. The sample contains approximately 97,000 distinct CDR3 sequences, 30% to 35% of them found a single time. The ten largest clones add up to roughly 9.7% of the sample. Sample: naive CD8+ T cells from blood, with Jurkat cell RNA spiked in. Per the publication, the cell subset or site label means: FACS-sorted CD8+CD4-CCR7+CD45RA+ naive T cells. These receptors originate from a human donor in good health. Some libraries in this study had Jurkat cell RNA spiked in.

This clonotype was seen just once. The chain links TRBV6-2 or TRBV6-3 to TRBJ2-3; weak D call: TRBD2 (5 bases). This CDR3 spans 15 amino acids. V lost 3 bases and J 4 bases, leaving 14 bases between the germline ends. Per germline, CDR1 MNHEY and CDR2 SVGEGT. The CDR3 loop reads CASSYFRGISDTQYF. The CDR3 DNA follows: TGTGCCAGCAGTTATTTTCGGGGAATCTCAGATACGCAGTATTTT.

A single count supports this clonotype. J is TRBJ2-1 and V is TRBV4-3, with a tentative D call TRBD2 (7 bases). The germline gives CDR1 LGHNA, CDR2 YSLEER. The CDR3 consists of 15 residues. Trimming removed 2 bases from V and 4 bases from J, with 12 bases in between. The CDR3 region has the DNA TGCGCCAGCAGCCAAAACGAGGGGGGGTACAATGAGCAGTTCTTC. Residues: CASSQNEGGYNEQFF.

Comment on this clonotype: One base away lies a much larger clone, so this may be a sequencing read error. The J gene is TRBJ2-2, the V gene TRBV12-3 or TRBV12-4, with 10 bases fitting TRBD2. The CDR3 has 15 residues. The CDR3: CASSNQREGRREPFF. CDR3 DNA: TGTGCCAGCAGTAACCAGCGGGAGGGCCGGAGGGAGCCGTTTTTT.

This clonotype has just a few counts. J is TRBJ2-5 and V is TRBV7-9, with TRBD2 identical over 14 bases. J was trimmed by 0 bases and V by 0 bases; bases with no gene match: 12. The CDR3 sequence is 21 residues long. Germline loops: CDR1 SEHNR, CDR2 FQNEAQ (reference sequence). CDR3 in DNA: TGTGCCAGCAGCTTAGCGCGGCAGCTGGGACTAGCGGGGGTCTACCAAGAGACCCAGTACTTC. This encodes CASSLARQLGLAGVYQETQYF.

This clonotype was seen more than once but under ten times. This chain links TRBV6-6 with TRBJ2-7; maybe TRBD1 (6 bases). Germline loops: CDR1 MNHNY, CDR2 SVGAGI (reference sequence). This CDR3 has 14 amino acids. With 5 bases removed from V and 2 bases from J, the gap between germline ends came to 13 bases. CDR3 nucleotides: TGTGCCAGCAGTCCTCCGGGACACACCTACGAGCAGTACTTC. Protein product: CASSPPGHTYEQYF.

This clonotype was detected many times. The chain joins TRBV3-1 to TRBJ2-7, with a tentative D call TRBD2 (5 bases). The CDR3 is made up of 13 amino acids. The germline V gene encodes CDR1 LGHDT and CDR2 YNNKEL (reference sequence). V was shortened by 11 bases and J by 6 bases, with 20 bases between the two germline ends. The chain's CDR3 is CASRGRMKSEQYF. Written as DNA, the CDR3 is TGTGCCTCTAGAGGGCGGATGAAATCCGAGCAGTACTTC.

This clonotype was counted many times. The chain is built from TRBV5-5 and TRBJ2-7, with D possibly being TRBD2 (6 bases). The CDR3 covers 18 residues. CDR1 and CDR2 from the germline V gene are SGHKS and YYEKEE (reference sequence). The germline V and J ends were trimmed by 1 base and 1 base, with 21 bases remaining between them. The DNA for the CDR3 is TGTGCCAGCAGCTTGTGGGTCTGGGACGGCGGGGTATCCTACGAGCAGTACTTC. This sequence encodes CASSLWVWDGGVSYEQYF.

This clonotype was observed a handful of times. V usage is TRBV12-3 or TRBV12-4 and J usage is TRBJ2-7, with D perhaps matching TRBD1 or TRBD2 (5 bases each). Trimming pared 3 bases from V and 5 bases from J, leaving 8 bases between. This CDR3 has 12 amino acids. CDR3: CASSLGDDEQYF. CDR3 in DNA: TGTGCCAGCAGTTTGGGGGACGACGAGCAGTACTTC.

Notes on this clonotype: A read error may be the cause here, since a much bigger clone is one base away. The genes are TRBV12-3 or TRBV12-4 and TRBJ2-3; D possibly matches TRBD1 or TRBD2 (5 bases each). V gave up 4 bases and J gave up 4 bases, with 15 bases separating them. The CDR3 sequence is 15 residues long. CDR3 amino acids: CASSSNGGTADTQYF. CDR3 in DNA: TGTGCCAGCAGTTCCAATGGGGGAACCGCAGATACGCAGTATTTT.

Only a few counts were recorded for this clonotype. This CDR3 reads CASSSQVGSEQYF. In DNA form, the CDR3 reads TGTGCCAGCAGCTCCCAAGTGGGGAGCGAGCAGTACTTC. V gene TRBV7-8 combines with J gene TRBJ2-7; the D gene is possibly TRBD2 (5 bases). The CDR3 covers 13 residues. V dropped 4 bases and J dropped 6 bases, with 13 bases sitting between them. Germline CDR1 is SGHVS and CDR2 is FQNEAQ. The full variable domain, its missing parts supplied by reference TRBV7-8 and TRBJ2-7, is GAGVSQSPRYKVAKRGQDVALRCDPISGHVSLFWYQQALGQGPEFLTYFQNEAQLDKSGLPSDRFFAERPEGSVSTLKIQRTQQEDSAVYLCASSSQVGSEQYFGPGTRLTVT.

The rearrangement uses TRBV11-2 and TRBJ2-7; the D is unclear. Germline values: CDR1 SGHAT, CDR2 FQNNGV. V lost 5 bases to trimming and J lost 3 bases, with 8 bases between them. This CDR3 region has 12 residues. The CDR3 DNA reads TGTGCCAGCAGCCCCTCCGACTACGAGCAGTACTTC. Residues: CASSPSDYEQYF.

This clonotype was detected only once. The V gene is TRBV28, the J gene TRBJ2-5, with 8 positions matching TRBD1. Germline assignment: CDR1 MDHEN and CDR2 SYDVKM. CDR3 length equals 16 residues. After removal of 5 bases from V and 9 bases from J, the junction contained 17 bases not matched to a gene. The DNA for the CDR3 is TGTGCCAGCAGTCTAGATCGGCAGGGGGCCGGGGAGCCCCAGTACTTC. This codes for CASSLDRQGAGEPQYF.

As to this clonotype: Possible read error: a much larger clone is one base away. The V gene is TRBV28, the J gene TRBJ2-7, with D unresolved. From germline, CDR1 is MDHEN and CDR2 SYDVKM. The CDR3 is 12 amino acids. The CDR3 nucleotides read TGTGCCAGCAGTTTTATGACCCCCGAGCGGTACTTC. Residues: CASSFMTPERYF.

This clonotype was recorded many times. The CDR3 region has the DNA TGTGCCAGCAGTTACGGAAGGGCTTTCTTT. Translating gives CASSYGRAFF. This chain uses TRBV6-2 or TRBV6-3 with TRBJ1-1; D is ambiguous. Germline V gene lookup returns CDR1 MNHEY and CDR2 SVGEGT. Between the trimmed V and J ends, which lost 2 bases and 11 bases, there was a span of 6 bases. The CDR3 has 10 residues.

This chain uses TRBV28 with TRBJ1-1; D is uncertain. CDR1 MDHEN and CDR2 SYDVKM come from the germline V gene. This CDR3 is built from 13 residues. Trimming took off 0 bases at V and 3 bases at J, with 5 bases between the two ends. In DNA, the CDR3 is TGTGCCAGCAGTTTATGGGAGCACACTGAAGCTTTCTTT. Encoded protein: CASSLWEHTEAFF. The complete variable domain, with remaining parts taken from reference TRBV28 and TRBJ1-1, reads DVKVTQSSRYLVKRTGEKVFLECVQDMDHENMFWYRQDPGLGLRLIYFSYDVKMKEKGDIPEGYSVSREKKERFSLILESASTNQTSMYLCASSLWEHTEAFFGQGTRLTVV.